This T cell receptor (beta chain) was obtained from a study of blood T cell repertoires in COVID-19. Clones were sequenced by immunoSEQ multiplex PCR, and TCRdb holds only the in-frame ones, with some missing. The data contain 250,000 or so clones, over 75% of them singletons. Trimming at V came to 5 bases and at J to 5 bases, leaving 6 bases not matched to a gene. Germline loops: CDR1 MRHNA, CDR2 SNTAGT. The CDR3 consists of 15 residues. The specimen sequenced was peripheral blood. The source is a woman aged 25 to 39 with acute or convalescent COVID-19. The V call is TRBV6-4, the J call TRBJ2-1; 10 nucleotides line up with TRBD1. CDR3 bases: TGTGCCAGCAGTCAGGGACAGGGGAGGAACAATGAGCAGTTCTTC. It encodes CASSQGQGRNNEQFF.